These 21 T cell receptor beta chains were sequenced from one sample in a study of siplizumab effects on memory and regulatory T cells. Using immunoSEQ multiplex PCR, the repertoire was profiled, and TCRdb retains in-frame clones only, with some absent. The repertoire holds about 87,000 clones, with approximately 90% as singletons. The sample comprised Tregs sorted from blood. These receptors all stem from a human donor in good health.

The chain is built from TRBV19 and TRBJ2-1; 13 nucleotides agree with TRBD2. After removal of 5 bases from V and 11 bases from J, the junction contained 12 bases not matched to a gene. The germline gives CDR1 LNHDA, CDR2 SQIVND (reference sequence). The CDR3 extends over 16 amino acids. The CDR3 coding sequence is TGTGCCAGTAGTCAACGATCGACTAGCGGGGGGCCTAAGCAGTTCTTC. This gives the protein CASSQRSTSGGPKQFF.

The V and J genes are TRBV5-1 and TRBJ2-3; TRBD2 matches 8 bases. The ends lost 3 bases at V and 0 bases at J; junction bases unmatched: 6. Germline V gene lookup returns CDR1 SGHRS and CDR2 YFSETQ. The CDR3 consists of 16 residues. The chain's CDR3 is CASSSGGGRSTDTQYF. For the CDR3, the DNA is TGCGCCAGCAGCTCGGGCGGGGGGCGTAGCACAGATACGCAGTATTTT.

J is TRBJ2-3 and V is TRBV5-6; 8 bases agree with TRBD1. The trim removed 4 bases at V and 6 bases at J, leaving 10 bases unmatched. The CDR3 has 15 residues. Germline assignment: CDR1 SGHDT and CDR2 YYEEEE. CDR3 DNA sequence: TGTGCCAGCAGCGCGGGGACAGGTTATACCGATACGCAGTATTTT. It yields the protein CASSAGTGYTDTQYF.

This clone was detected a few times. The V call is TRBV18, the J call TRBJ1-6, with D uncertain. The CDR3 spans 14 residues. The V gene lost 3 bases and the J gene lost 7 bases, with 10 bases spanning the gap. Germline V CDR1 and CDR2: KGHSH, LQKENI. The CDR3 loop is CASSPSSANSPLHF. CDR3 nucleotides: TGTGCCAGCTCACCGAGCAGCGCCAATTCACCCCTCCACTTT. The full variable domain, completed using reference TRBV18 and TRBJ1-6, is NAGVMQNPRHLVRRRGQEARLRCSPMKGHSHVYWYRQLPEEGLKFMVYLQKENIIDESGMPKERFSAEFPKEGPSILRIQQVVRGDSAAYFCASSPSSANSPLHFGNGTRLTVT.

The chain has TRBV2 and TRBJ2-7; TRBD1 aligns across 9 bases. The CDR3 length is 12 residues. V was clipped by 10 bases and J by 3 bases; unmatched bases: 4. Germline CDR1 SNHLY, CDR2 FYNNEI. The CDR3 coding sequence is TGTGCCACCGGACAGGGGTTCTACGAGCAGTACTTC. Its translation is CATGQGFYEQYF.

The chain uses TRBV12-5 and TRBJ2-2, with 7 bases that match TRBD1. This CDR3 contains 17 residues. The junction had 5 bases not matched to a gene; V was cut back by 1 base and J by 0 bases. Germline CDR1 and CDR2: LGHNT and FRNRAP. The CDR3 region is CASGLGPQGANTGELFF. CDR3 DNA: TGTGCTAGTGGTTTGGGCCCCCAGGGGGCGAACACCGGGGAGCTGTTTTTT.

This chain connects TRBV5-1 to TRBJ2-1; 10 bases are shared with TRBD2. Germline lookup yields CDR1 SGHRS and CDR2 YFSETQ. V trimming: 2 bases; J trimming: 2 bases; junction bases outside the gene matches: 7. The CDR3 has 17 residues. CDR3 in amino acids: CASSFQLAGIPYNEQFF. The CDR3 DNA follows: TGCGCCAGCAGCTTCCAACTAGCGGGGATCCCCTACAATGAGCAGTTCTTC.

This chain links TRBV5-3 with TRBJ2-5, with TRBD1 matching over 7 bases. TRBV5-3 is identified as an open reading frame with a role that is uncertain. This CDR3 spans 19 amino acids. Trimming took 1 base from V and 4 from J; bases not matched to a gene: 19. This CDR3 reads CARSLMVEQGVRGLETQYF. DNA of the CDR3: TGTGCCAGAAGCTTGATGGTGGAGCAGGGGGTAAGGGGCTTAGAGACCCAGTACTTC.

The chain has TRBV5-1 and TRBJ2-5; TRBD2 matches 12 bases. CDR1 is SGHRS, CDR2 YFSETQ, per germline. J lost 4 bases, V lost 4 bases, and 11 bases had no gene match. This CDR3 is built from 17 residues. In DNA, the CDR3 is TGCGCCAGCAGCGTGCATACTAGCGGGGGGATTGGAGAGACCCAGTACTTC. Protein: CASSVHTSGGIGETQYF.

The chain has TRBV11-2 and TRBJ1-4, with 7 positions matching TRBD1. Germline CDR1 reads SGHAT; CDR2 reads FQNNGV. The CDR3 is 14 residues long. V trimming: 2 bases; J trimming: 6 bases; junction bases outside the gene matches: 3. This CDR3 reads CASSLYRGDEKLFF. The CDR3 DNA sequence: TGTGCCAGCAGCTTATACAGGGGAGATGAAAAACTGTTTTTT. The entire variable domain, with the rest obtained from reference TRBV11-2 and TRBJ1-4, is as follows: EAGVAQSPRYKIIEKRQSVAFWCNPISGHATLYWYQQILGQGPKLLIQFQNNGVVDDSQLPKDRFSAERLKGVDSTLKIQPAKLEDSAVYLCASSLYRGDEKLFFGSGTQLSVL.

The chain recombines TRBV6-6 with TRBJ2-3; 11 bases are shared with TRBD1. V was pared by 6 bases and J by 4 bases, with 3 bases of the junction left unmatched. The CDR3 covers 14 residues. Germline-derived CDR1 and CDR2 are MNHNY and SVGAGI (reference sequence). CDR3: CASSWDRGADTQYF. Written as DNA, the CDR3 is TGTGCCAGCAGCTGGGACAGGGGGGCAGATACGCAGTATTTT.

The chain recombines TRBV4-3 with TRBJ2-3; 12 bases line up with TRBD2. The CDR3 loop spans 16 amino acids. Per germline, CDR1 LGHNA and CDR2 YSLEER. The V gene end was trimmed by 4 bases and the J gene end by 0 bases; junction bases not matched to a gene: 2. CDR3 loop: CASSPTSGGSTDTQYF. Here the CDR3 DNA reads TGCGCCAGCAGCCCGACTAGCGGGGGTAGCACAGATACGCAGTATTTT.

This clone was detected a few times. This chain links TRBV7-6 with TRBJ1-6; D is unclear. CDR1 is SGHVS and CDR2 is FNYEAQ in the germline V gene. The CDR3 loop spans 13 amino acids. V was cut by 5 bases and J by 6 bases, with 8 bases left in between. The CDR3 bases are TGTGCCAGCAGCCCCACGGGTAATTCACCCCTCCACTTT. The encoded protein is CASSPTGNSPLHF.

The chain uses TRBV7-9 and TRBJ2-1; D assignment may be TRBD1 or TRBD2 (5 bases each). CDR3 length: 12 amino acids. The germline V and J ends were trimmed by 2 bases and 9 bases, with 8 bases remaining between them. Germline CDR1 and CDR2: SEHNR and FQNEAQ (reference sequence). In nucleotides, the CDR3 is TGTGCCAGCAGCTTAATGGGGGTTGAGCAGTTCTTC. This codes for CASSLMGVEQFF.

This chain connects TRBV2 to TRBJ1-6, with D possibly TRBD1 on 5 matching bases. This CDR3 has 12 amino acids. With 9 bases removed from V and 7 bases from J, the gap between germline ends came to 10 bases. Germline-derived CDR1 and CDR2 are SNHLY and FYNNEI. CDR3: CARGRGNSPLHF. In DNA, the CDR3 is TGTGCCAGGGGACGGGGGAATTCACCCCTCCACTTT.

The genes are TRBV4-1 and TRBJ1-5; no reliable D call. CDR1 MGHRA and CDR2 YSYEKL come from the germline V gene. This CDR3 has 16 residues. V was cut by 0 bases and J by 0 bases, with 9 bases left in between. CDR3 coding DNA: TGCGCCAGCAGCCAAGATGAACGGTATAGCAATCAGCCCCAGCATTTT. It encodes CASSQDERYSNQPQHF.

Here the CDR3 reads CASSQGLQAFYGYTF. The CDR3 DNA is TGTGCCAGCAGCCAAGGGCTACAGGCGTTCTATGGCTACACCTTC. V gene TRBV4-2 combines with J gene TRBJ1-2; D may be TRBD1 (5 bases). The CDR3 spans 15 residues. V gave up 1 base and J gave up 4 bases, with 13 bases separating them. Per germline, CDR1 LGHNA and CDR2 YNFKEQ.

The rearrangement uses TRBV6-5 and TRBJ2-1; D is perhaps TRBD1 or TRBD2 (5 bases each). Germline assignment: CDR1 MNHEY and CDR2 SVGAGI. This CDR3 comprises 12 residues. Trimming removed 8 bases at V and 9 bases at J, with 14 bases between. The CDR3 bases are TGTGCCAGCGGGCGTGGGACCTCTGAGCAGTTCTTC. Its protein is CASGRGTSEQFF.

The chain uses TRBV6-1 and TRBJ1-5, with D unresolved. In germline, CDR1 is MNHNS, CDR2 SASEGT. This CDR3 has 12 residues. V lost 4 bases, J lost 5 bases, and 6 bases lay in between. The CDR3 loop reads CASSASDQPQHF. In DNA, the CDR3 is TGTGCCAGCAGTGCCAGCGATCAGCCCCAGCATTTT.

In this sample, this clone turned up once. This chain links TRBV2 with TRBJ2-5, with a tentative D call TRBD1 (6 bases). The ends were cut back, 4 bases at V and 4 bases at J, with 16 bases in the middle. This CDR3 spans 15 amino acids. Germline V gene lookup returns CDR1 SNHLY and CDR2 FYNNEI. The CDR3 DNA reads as TGTGCCAGCAGTGCAGATGTCGCAGGGGTAGAGACCCAGTACTTC. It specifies CASSADVAGVETQYF.

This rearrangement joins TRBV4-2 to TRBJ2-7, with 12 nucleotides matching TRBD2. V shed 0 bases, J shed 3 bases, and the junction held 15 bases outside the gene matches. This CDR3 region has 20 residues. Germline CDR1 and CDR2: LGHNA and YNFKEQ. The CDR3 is CASSQDRGGARTSGNYEQYF. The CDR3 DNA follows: TGTGCCAGCAGCCAAGATCGCGGTGGTGCGCGGACTAGCGGGAACTACGAGCAGTACTTC.